This T cell receptor beta chain stems from a study of neoadjuvant nivolumab and ipilimumab in lung cancer. Sequencing used immunoSEQ multiplex PCR; TCRdb keeps in-frame clones, though not all of them. In the table there are about 5,300 clones, around 91% of which are singletons. CDR3 length: 14 amino acids. Germline CDR1 is SGHNT and CDR2 is YENEEA. V lost 4 bases and J lost 5; bases outside the gene matches: 5. This chain connects TRBV11-3 to TRBJ2-1; the match to TRBD1 covers 7 bases. The sequence came from an adult with non-small cell lung cancer. Some clones in this sample may be carry-over from other donors' samples. This specimen was blood, taken after neoadjuvant nivolumab, alone or with ipilimumab, at or shortly before surgery. The CDR3 DNA is TGTGCCAGCAGCTGGGGGACAGTTGACAATGAGCAGTTCTTC. Protein product: CASSWGTVDNEQFF.